This T cell receptor beta chain was sequenced for a study of blood T cell repertoires in COVID-19. Assay used: immunoSEQ multiplex PCR; TCRdb lists only in-frame clones, some missing. The sample holds about 120,000 clones; 70% to 90% are singletons and the top ten take 10%. This clonotype was sampled from a man in his fifties or sixties with acute or convalescent COVID-19. Sequencing was done on a sample of peripheral blood.

The CDR3 DNA sequence: TGTGCCAGCTCACCGGCGGGGAAGGACACTGAAGCTTTCTTT. Its protein is CASSPAGKDTEAFF. This chain joins TRBV18 and TRBJ1-1, with D unclear. V shed 3 bases and J shed 3 bases, with 11 bases lying between them. Germline loops: CDR1 KGHSH, CDR2 LQKENI. The CDR3 length is 14 residues.